This is a list of T cell receptor beta chains from one sample in a study of radiation and T cells in renal cell carcinoma. Only in-frame clones appear in the TCRdb table, and some are missing; sequencing was by immunoSEQ multiplex PCR. The sample contains 130,000 to 150,000 clones, 70% to 90% of which appear only once. The material sequenced was blood, taken from a patient whose treatment included radiotherapy and nephrectomy. These receptors were collected from a woman aged 45-60 years with renal cell carcinoma. Both conserved end residues are part of each CDR3. Each record gives: V gene, D gene, J gene, clone size, CDR3 protein, CDR3 DNA. A D gene is named only where the DNA matches it firmly. Expanded clones get a size class; other rows say once, few or many, or leave the size out.

V gene: TRBV19
D gene: NA
J gene: TRBJ2-1
clone size: NA
CDR3 protein: CASSRGALNYNEQFF
CDR3 DNA: TGTGCCAGTAGCCGGGGGGCCCTTAACTACAATGAGCAGTTCTTC

V gene: TRBV19
D gene: NA
J gene: TRBJ1-2
clone size: NA
CDR3 protein: CASSMKGNYGYTF
CDR3 DNA: TGTGCCAGTAGTATGAAGGGAAACTATGGCTACACCTTC

V gene: TRBV5-1
D gene: NA
J gene: TRBJ2-7
clone size: NA
CDR3 protein: CASSLSGDIYEQYF
CDR3 DNA: TGCGCCAGCAGCTTGTCAGGGGACATCTACGAGCAGTACTTC

V gene: TRBV9
D gene: NA
J gene: TRBJ1-1
clone size: NA
CDR3 protein: CASSLIQGRGGNTEAFF
CDR3 DNA: TGTGCCAGCAGCCTCATTCAGGGGAGGGGTGGGAACACTGAAGCTTTCTTT

V gene: TRBV29-1
D gene: TRBD1
J gene: TRBJ1-2
clone size: NA
CDR3 protein: CSATQGVSYGYTF
CDR3 DNA: TGCAGCGCCACACAGGGGGTCAGCTATGGCTACACCTTC

V gene: TRBV5-1
D gene: NA
J gene: TRBJ2-4
clone size: NA
CDR3 protein: CASSLAETVSLNIQYF
CDR3 DNA: TGCGCCAGCAGCTTGGCGGAGACAGTCTCCTTAAACATTCAGTACTTC

V gene: TRBV10-3
D gene: NA
J gene: TRBJ1-5
clone size: NA
CDR3 protein: CAISAEKSQPQHF
CDR3 DNA: TGTGCCATCAGTGCGGAGAAGTCACAGCCCCAGCATTTT

V gene: TRBV2
D gene: NA
J gene: TRBJ2-1
clone size: NA
CDR3 protein: CASSLRRGDGNEQFF
CDR3 DNA: TGTGCCAGCAGTCTACGCAGGGGGGATGGCAATGAGCAGTTCTTC

V gene: TRBV9
D gene: NA
J gene: TRBJ2-5
clone size: NA
CDR3 protein: CASSRDPRNQETQYF
CDR3 DNA: TGTGCCAGCAGCCGGGACCCTAGAAACCAAGAGACCCAGTACTTC

V gene: TRBV10-2
D gene: TRBD2
J gene: TRBJ2-1
clone size: NA
CDR3 protein: CASSERTSGYNEQFF
CDR3 DNA: TGCGCCAGCAGTGAGAGGACTAGCGGCTACAATGAGCAGTTCTTC

V gene: TRBV7-6
D gene: NA
J gene: TRBJ2-1
clone size: NA
CDR3 protein: CASSFRTFRGNDEQFF
CDR3 DNA: TGTGCCAGCAGCTTCCGGACATTCCGGGGTAACGATGAGCAGTTCTTC

V gene: TRBV19
D gene: TRBD2
J gene: TRBJ2-3
clone size: NA
CDR3 protein: CASSTSSGGGVDTDTQYF
CDR3 DNA: TGTGCCAGTAGTACCTCTAGCGGGGGGGGTGTCGACACAGATACGCAGTATTTT

V gene: TRBV6-1
D gene: NA
J gene: TRBJ1-3
clone size: NA
CDR3 protein: CASSAGDTIYF
CDR3 DNA: TGTGCCAGCAGTGCTGGGGACACCATATATTTT

V gene: TRBV5-1
D gene: TRBD1
J gene: TRBJ2-5
clone size: NA
CDR3 protein: CASSSPRLDRGLSQETQYF
CDR3 DNA: TGCGCCAGCAGCTCCCCCCGATTAGACAGGGGGCTATCCCAAGAGACCCAGTACTTC

V gene: TRBV5-1
D gene: NA
J gene: TRBJ2-5
clone size: NA
CDR3 protein: CASRLGQEQETQYF
CDR3 DNA: TGCGCCAGCAGATTGGGGCAGGAACAAGAGACCCAGTACTTC

V gene: TRBV5-5
D gene: NA
J gene: TRBJ1-2
clone size: NA
CDR3 protein: CASSHNGRGGYGYTF
CDR3 DNA: TGTGCCAGCAGCCACAATGGCAGGGGAGGCTATGGCTACACCTTC

V gene: TRBV5-5
D gene: TRBD2
J gene: TRBJ2-1
clone size: NA
CDR3 protein: CASSSRSGGDYNEQFF
CDR3 DNA: TGTGCCAGCAGCTCTCGAAGCGGGGGGGATTACAATGAGCAGTTCTTC

V gene: TRBV9
D gene: NA
J gene: TRBJ1-1
clone size: NA
CDR3 protein: CASSVGGGGYTEAFF
CDR3 DNA: TGTGCCAGCAGCGTAGGAGGAGGGGGTTACACTGAAGCTTTCTTT

V gene: TRBV6-5
D gene: NA
J gene: TRBJ1-6
clone size: NA
CDR3 protein: CASSLGPDSPLHF
CDR3 DNA: TGTGCCAGCAGTTTAGGACCGGATTCACCCCTCCACTTT

V gene: TRBV7-2
D gene: TRBD1
J gene: TRBJ2-5
clone size: NA
CDR3 protein: CASSATGGVGQETQYF
CDR3 DNA: TGTGCCAGCAGCGCGACAGGGGGCGTTGGCCAAGAGACCCAGTACTTC

V gene: TRBV6-1
D gene: NA
J gene: TRBJ1-2
clone size: once
CDR3 protein: CASSEAPGVDGYTF
CDR3 DNA: TGTGCCAGCAGTGAAGCTCCGGGAGTGGATGGCTACACCTTC

V gene: TRBV6-6
D gene: NA
J gene: TRBJ1-1
clone size: NA
CDR3 protein: CASSWGQRGVGTEAFF
CDR3 DNA: TGTGCCAGCAGTTGGGGCCAAAGGGGGGTTGGCACTGAAGCTTTCTTT

V gene: TRBV29-1
D gene: NA
J gene: TRBJ2-7
clone size: once
CDR3 protein: CSVPDDSGEQYF
CDR3 DNA: TGCAGCGTTCCAGACGACTCCGGCGAGCAGTACTTC

V gene: TRBV6-5
D gene: NA
J gene: TRBJ1-4
clone size: NA
CDR3 protein: CASREGFREKLFF
CDR3 DNA: TGTGCCAGCAGGGAGGGGTTTCGGGAAAAACTGTTTTTT

V gene: TRBV7-7
D gene: NA
J gene: TRBJ1-5
clone size: NA
CDR3 protein: CASSLDSNQPQHF
CDR3 DNA: TGTGCTAGCAGCCTGGACAGTAATCAGCCCCAGCATTTT

V gene: TRBV5-4
D gene: NA
J gene: TRBJ1-1
clone size: NA
CDR3 protein: CASSLVGVNTEAFF
CDR3 DNA: TGTGCCAGCAGCTTGGTAGGGGTTAACACTGAAGCTTTCTTT

V gene: TRBV27
D gene: TRBD1
J gene: TRBJ1-2
clone size: NA
CDR3 protein: CASSPIGDRGRNYGYTF
CDR3 DNA: TGTGCCAGCAGTCCCATCGGGGACAGGGGGAGAAACTATGGCTACACCTTC

V gene: TRBV7-3
D gene: TRBD1
J gene: TRBJ2-7
clone size: NA
CDR3 protein: CASSVTGGERTREQYF
CDR3 DNA: TGTGCCAGCAGTGTTACAGGGGGCGAACGTACCCGCGAGCAGTACTTC

V gene: TRBV6-6
D gene: NA
J gene: TRBJ2-7
clone size: NA
CDR3 protein: CASTDQSPPSEQYF
CDR3 DNA: TGTGCCAGCACCGACCAATCGCCCCCCAGCGAGCAGTACTTC

V gene: TRBV9
D gene: NA
J gene: TRBJ2-2
clone size: NA
CDR3 protein: CASSVVGRTGELFF
CDR3 DNA: TGTGCCAGCAGCGTAGTAGGGCGCACCGGGGAGCTGTTTTTT

V gene: TRBV7-7
D gene: NA
J gene: TRBJ2-5
clone size: NA
CDR3 protein: CASSLGGTTQETQYF
CDR3 DNA: TGTGCTAGCAGCTTAGGGGGGACTACACAAGAGACCCAGTACTTC

V gene: TRBV5-5
D gene: TRBD1
J gene: TRBJ1-2
clone size: few
CDR3 protein: CASSPDRGLYGYTF
CDR3 DNA: TGTGCCAGCAGCCCGGACAGGGGGCTCTATGGCTACACCTTC

V gene: TRBV13
D gene: NA
J gene: TRBJ1-1
clone size: NA
CDR3 protein: CASSPRHYTEAFF
CDR3 DNA: TGTGCCAGCAGCCCCCGACACTACACTGAAGCTTTCTTT

V gene: TRBV29-1
D gene: NA
J gene: TRBJ2-4
clone size: NA
CDR3 protein: CSVDDSGNIQYF
CDR3 DNA: TGCAGCGTTGACGACTCTGGGAACATTCAGTACTTC

V gene: TRBV6-5
D gene: NA
J gene: TRBJ1-4
clone size: NA
CDR3 protein: CASSFGIGKGLGELFF
CDR3 DNA: TGTGCCAGCAGTTTCGGCATAGGGAAAGGTTTGGGTGAACTGTTTTTT

V gene: TRBV15
D gene: TRBD1
J gene: TRBJ2-1
clone size: NA
CDR3 protein: CATSSDRGGEQFF
CDR3 DNA: TGTGCCACCAGCAGCGACAGGGGAGGTGAGCAGTTCTTC

V gene: TRBV7-2
D gene: NA
J gene: TRBJ1-6
clone size: NA
CDR3 protein: CASSQGLDNSPLHF
CDR3 DNA: TGTGCCAGCAGCCAAGGGCTCGACAATTCACCCCTCCACTTT

V gene: TRBV2
D gene: NA
J gene: TRBJ1-2
clone size: NA
CDR3 protein: CASSEDRDNYGYTF
CDR3 DNA: TGTGCCAGCAGTGAAGACAGGGATAACTATGGCTACACCTTC

V gene: TRBV5-5
D gene: TRBD1
J gene: TRBJ1-1
clone size: few
CDR3 protein: CASSWTGYQTEAFF
CDR3 DNA: TGTGCCAGCAGTTGGACAGGTTATCAAACTGAAGCTTTCTTT

V gene: TRBV2
D gene: TRBD2
J gene: TRBJ2-5
clone size: NA
CDR3 protein: CASSPSPGLAGARQETQYF
CDR3 DNA: TGTGCCAGCAGTCCTTCCCCGGGACTAGCGGGGGCCCGCCAAGAGACCCAGTACTTC

V gene: TRBV7-9
D gene: NA
J gene: TRBJ1-6
clone size: NA
CDR3 protein: CASSLEQINSPLHF
CDR3 DNA: TGTGCCAGCAGCTTAGAACAGATTAATTCACCCCTCCACTTT

V gene: TRBV29-1
D gene: NA
J gene: TRBJ2-7
clone size: NA
CDR3 protein: CSVRSPLEQYF
CDR3 DNA: TGCAGCGTGCGGTCTCCCCTGGAGCAGTACTTC

V gene: TRBV6-6
D gene: NA
J gene: TRBJ1-2
clone size: NA
CDR3 protein: CASSYSGQRMYGYTF
CDR3 DNA: TGTGCCAGCAGTTACTCCGGGCAGAGAATGTATGGCTACACCTTC

V gene: TRBV7-8
D gene: NA
J gene: TRBJ1-1
clone size: NA
CDR3 protein: CASSLAMVENTEAFF
CDR3 DNA: TGTGCCAGCAGCTTAGCGATGGTCGAGAACACTGAAGCTTTCTTT

V gene: TRBV29-1
D gene: NA
J gene: TRBJ2-2
clone size: NA
CDR3 protein: CSVGAFWDTGELFF
CDR3 DNA: TGCAGCGTTGGGGCCTTTTGGGACACCGGGGAGCTGTTTTTT

V gene: TRBV30
D gene: TRBD1
J gene: TRBJ2-3
clone size: once
CDR3 protein: CAYRDRGTDTQYF
CDR3 DNA: TGTGCCTACCGGGACAGGGGTACAGATACGCAGTATTTT

V gene: TRBV2
D gene: NA
J gene: TRBJ1-2
clone size: NA
CDR3 protein: CASSDYLGIGYGYTF
CDR3 DNA: TGTGCCAGCAGTGATTACTTAGGGATCGGCTATGGCTACACCTTC

V gene: TRBV6-6
D gene: NA
J gene: TRBJ1-3
clone size: NA
CDR3 protein: CASRPLGLSGNTIYF
CDR3 DNA: TGTGCCAGCAGACCGTTAGGGCTCTCTGGAAACACCATATATTTT